Listed here are 20 T cell receptor beta chains from one sample, sequenced in a study of shared clonotypes between healthy human individuals. Generated by immunoSEQ multiplex PCR, the TCRdb table keeps only in-frame clones and is missing some. The sample lists about 2 million clones; over 85% were seen once. Naive CD8 cells, CD45RO-negative and positively selected for CCR7, excluded terminally differentiated effector memory CD45RA+ cells. Sequenced material: naive CD8+ T cells sorted from blood. The receptor source for this set is a young man in good health.

The rearrangement links TRBV10-2 to TRBJ2-7; D is possibly TRBD1 or TRBD2 (5 bases each). The germline gives CDR1 WSHSY, CDR2 SAAADI. This CDR3 spans 12 amino acids. V was pared by 5 bases and J by 5 bases, with 10 bases between. The CDR3 loop reads CASSSGANEQYF. In DNA form, the CDR3 reads TGCGCCAGCAGTTCCGGGGCCAACGAGCAGTACTTC.

The J gene is TRBJ1-1, the V gene TRBV25-1; D gene uncertain. The CDR3 spans 12 residues. V lost 0 bases and J 11 bases, leaving 10 bases between the germline ends. Germline lookup yields CDR1 MGHDK and CDR2 SYGVNS. The CDR3 DNA follows: TGTGCCAGCAGTGAATATAAGTCCGAGGCTTTCTTT. Translated: CASSEYKSEAFF.

V gene TRBV27 combines with J gene TRBJ1-1, with D tentatively TRBD1 (6 bases). The CDR3 totals 13 residues. Trimming stripped 2 bases from V and 7 bases from J, with 11 bases between. Germline CDR1 is MNHEY and CDR2 is SMNVEV (reference sequence). The CDR3 sequence is CASSLRQGNEAFF. CDR3 DNA: TGTGCCAGCAGTTTAAGGCAGGGGAATGAAGCTTTCTTT.

Here the CDR3 reads CASRYHRAYEQYF. CDR3 nucleotide sequence: TGTGCCAGCAGATACCATAGAGCCTACGAGCAGTACTTC. The rearrangement uses TRBV6-5 and TRBJ2-7; no clear D gene. The CDR3 covers 13 residues. The germline V gene encodes CDR1 MNHEY and CDR2 SVGAGI. Trimming removed 6 bases at V and 2 bases at J, with 11 bases between.

For this clone: The identical CDR3 is also encoded by other nucleotide sequences in the sample. The J gene is TRBJ1-4, the V gene TRBV5-1; no clear D. Germline-derived CDR1 and CDR2 are SGHRS and YFSETQ. The CDR3 sequence is 15 residues long. The V end was cut by 4 bases, the J end by 0 bases, with 10 bases between. The CDR3 here is CASSPRQATNEKLFF. CDR3 sequence (DNA): TGCGCCAGCAGCCCCCGGCAGGCAACTAATGAAAAACTGTTTTTT.

This clone was observed once. DNA of the CDR3: TGCAGCGGCGGGCAGGGCCACGAGCAGTACTTC. Translation gives CSGGQGHEQYF. The gene calls are TRBV29-1 and TRBJ2-7, with D perhaps being TRBD1 or TRBD2 (5 bases each). The CDR3 is 11 amino acids. Trimming removed 7 bases from V and 5 bases from J, with 12 bases in between. Germline V gene data show CDR1 as SQVTM and CDR2 as ANQGSEA.

The CDR3 DNA sequence: TGCGCCAGCAGCCAAGAAACAGGCTCGGCGGAGGAGCAGTACTTC. Translating gives CASSQETGSAEEQYF. This chain uses TRBV4-1 with TRBJ2-7; D might be TRBD1 (5 bases). This CDR3 contains 15 residues. V was shortened by 0 bases and J by 7 bases, with 16 bases between the two germline ends. Germline-derived CDR1 and CDR2 are MGHRA and YSYEKL.

About this clone: A junction boundary mismatches the germline segment, possibly from a read error. The same CDR3 arises from other DNA sequences in this sample as well. The genes are TRBV2 and TRBJ1-1; D is possibly TRBD1 (5 bases). This CDR3 region has 12 residues. CDR1 and CDR2 from the germline V gene are SNHLY and FYNNEI. CDR3 sequence: CASRGIQVEAFF. CDR3 sequence (DNA): TGTGCCAGCCGGGGAATACAGGTTGAAGCCTTCTTT. Supplemented by reference TRBV2 and TRBJ1-1, the full variable domain reads EPEVTQTPSHQVTQMGQEVILRCVPISNHLYFYWYRQILGQKVEFLVSFYNNEISEKSEIFDDQFSVERPDGSNFTLKIRSTKLEDSAMYFCASRGIQVEAFFGQGTRLTVV.

The chain recombines TRBV30 with TRBJ2-7; no clear D gene. Germline values: CDR1 GTSNPN, CDR2 SVGIG (reference sequence). CDR3 length: 12 amino acids. V was shortened by 1 base and J by 2 bases, with 6 bases between the two germline ends. CDR3 residues: CAWSAETYEQYF. Here the CDR3 DNA reads TGTGCCTGGAGTGCAGAAACCTACGAGCAGTACTTC.

The gene calls are TRBV11-2 and TRBJ2-5; 8 nucleotides match TRBD2. The CDR3 has 15 amino acids. Germline values: CDR1 SGHAT, CDR2 FQNNGV. Trimming at V came to 4 bases and at J to 1 base, leaving 5 bases not matched to a gene. The CDR3 sequence: CASSSWTSSQETQYF. The CDR3 nucleotides read TGTGCCAGCAGCTCATGGACTAGCTCCCAAGAGACCCAGTACTTC.

The rearrangement joins TRBV10-3 to TRBJ2-1, with 9 bases fitting TRBD1. CDR3 length: 15 amino acids. Germline V gives CDR1 ENHRY, CDR2 SYGVKD. The trim removed 10 bases at V and 4 bases at J, leaving 11 bases unmatched. The CDR3 loop reads CATGEQGAVYNEQFF. Here the CDR3 DNA reads TGTGCCACCGGGGAACAGGGGGCGGTGTACAATGAGCAGTTCTTC.

The sample holds one count of this clone. This chain connects TRBV4-1 to TRBJ1-2, with a possible D match to TRBD1 (5 bases). The CDR3 is made up of 14 amino acids. Trimming stripped 0 bases from V and 6 bases from J, with 11 bases between. Germline CDR1 MGHRA, CDR2 YSYEKL. DNA of the CDR3: TGCGCCAGCAGCCAAGAATCAGGGATGAATGGCTACACCTTC. It yields the protein CASSQESGMNGYTF.

Turning to this clone: Different DNA sequences within this sample yield the same CDR3. The chain links TRBV7-6 to TRBJ2-3; either TRBD1 or TRBD2 may supply D (7 bases each). Germline assignment: CDR1 SGHVS and CDR2 FNYEAQ. The CDR3 is made up of 15 amino acids. V lost 3 bases, J lost 2 bases, and 12 bases lay in between. CDR3 in amino acids: CASSLGGGDTDTQYF. CDR3 nucleotides: TGTGCCAGCAGCTTGGGAGGGGGCGACACAGATACGCAGTATTTT.

This clone was observed once. The chain carries TRBV19 and TRBJ2-2; 9 bases fit TRBD2. This CDR3 comprises 16 residues. Germline values: CDR1 LNHDA, CDR2 SQIVND (reference sequence). The V gene end was trimmed by 2 bases and the J gene end by 6 bases; junction bases not matched to a gene: 7. The CDR3 is CASSILSAGGPGELFF. The CDR3 nucleotides are TGTGCCAGTAGTATACTATCCGCGGGAGGGCCCGGGGAGCTGTTTTTT.

The V call is TRBV7-9, the J call TRBJ2-2; tentative D call: TRBD2 (6 bases). Trimming left V 1 base short and J 5 bases short, with 11 bases between. Germline assignment: CDR1 SEHNR and CDR2 FQNEAQ (reference sequence). This CDR3 region has 15 residues. The DNA of the CDR3 is TGTGCCAGCAGCTTAGTCGGGAGTCGTACCGGGGAGCTGTTTTTT. Translation: CASSLVGSRTGELFF.

The chain combines TRBV6-1 with TRBJ2-7; D is unclear. CDR1 MNHNS and CDR2 SASEGT come from the germline V gene. V gave up 1 base and J gave up 0 bases, with 10 bases separating them. CDR3 length: 15 amino acids. CDR3 region: CASSEVDAISYEQYF. The CDR3 coding sequence is TGTGCCAGCAGTGAAGTAGACGCCATCTCCTACGAGCAGTACTTC.

V is TRBV14 and J is TRBJ2-2; D possibly matches TRBD1 or TRBD2 (6 bases each). This CDR3 spans 16 amino acids. Trimming shortened V by 0 bases and J by 4 bases, and 12 bases separated the two germline ends. Looked up from germline, CDR1 is SGHDN and CDR2 is FVKESK. In nucleotides, the CDR3 is TGTGCCAGCAGCCAAGATTACGGGGGCACCACCGGGGAGCTGTTTTTT. This translates into CASSQDYGGTTGELFF.

This chain joins TRBV6-5 and TRBJ2-2; 8 positions agree with TRBD2. The CDR3 covers 13 residues. Germline CDR1 MNHEY, CDR2 SVGAGI. V trimming: 7 bases; J trimming: 5 bases; junction bases outside the gene matches: 3. Here the CDR3 DNA reads TGTGCCAGCAATCCTAGCGGGACCGGGGAGCTGTTTTTT. This gives the protein CASNPSGTGELFF.

This rearrangement joins TRBV27 to TRBJ2-3; the match to TRBD2 covers 8 bases. The CDR3 covers 14 residues. The J segment lost 5 bases and the V segment lost 3 bases, leaving 4 bases of the junction unmatched. Germline loops: CDR1 MNHEY, CDR2 SMNVEV (reference sequence). CDR3 coding DNA: TGTGCCAGCAGTTTGAGCGGGAGTATAGATACGCAGTATTTT. It yields the protein CASSLSGSIDTQYF.

The CDR3 bases are TGTGCCAGCAGCGGCCGGTCGCAAGCAAGGGCAGGCACAGATACGCAGTATTTT. Translated: CASSGRSQARAGTDTQYF. The rearrangement links TRBV11-1 to TRBJ2-3; D is uncertain. The CDR3 runs to 18 residues. Trimming took 5 bases from V and 1 from J, leaving 22 bases between them. Germline CDR1 reads SGHAT; CDR2 reads FQDESV (reference sequence). Together with reference TRBV11-1 and TRBJ2-3, the CDR3 gives the full variable domain: EAEVAQSPRYKITEKSQAVAFWCDPISGHATLYWYRQILGQGPELLVQFQDESVVDDSQLPKDRFSAERLKGVDSTLKIQPAELGDSAMYLCASSGRSQARAGTDTQYFGPGTRLTVL.